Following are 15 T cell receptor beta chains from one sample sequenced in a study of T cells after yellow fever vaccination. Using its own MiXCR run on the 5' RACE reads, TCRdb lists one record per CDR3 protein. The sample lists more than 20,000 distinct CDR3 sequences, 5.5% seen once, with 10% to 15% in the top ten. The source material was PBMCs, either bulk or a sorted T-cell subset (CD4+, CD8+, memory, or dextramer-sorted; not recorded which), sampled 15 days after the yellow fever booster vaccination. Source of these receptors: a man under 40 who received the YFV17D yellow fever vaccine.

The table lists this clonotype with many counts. This CDR3 is CSSLLGDTQYF. CDR3 nucleotides: TGCAGTTCTTTACTGGGCGATACGCAGTATTTT. The V and J genes are TRBV20-1 and TRBJ2-3; D ambiguous. V shed 8 bases and J shed 6 bases, with 12 bases lying between them. This CDR3 comprises 11 residues. In germline, CDR1 is DFQATT, CDR2 SNEGSKA (reference sequence).

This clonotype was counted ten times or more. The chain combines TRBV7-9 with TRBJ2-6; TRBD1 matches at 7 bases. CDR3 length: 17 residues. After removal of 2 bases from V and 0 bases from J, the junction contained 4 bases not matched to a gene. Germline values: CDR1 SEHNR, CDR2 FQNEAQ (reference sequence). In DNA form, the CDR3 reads TGTGCCAGCAGCTTACCGGGACAGACCTCTGGGGCCAACGTCCTGACTTTC. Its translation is CASSLPGQTSGANVLTF.

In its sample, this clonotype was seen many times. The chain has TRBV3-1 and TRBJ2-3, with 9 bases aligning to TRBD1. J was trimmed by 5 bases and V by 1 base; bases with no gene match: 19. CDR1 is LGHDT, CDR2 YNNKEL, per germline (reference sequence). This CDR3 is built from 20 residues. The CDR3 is CASSQVLGQGYEGVEDTQYF. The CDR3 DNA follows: TGTGCCAGCAGCCAAGTCCTGGGACAGGGTTATGAGGGAGTTGAAGATACGCAGTATTTT.

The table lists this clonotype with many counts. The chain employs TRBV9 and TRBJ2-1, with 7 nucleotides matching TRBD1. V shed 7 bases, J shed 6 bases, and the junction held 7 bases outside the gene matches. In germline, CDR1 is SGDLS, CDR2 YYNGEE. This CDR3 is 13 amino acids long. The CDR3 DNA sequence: TGTGCCAGCGCCGACAGGGAAGTCAATGAGCAGTTCTTC. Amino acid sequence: CASADREVNEQFF. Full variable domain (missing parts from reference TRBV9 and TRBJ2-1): DSGVTQTPKHLITATGQRVTLRCSPRSGDLSVYWYQQSLDQGLQFLIQYYNGEERAKGNILERFSAQQFPDLHSELNLSSLELGDSALYFCASADREVNEQFFGPGTRLTVL.

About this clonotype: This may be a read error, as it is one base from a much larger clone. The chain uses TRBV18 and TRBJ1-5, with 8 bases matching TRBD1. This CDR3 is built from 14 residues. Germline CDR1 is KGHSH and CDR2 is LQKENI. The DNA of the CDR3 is TGTGCCAGCTCACCATCAGGGGGCAAACAGCCCCAGCATTTT. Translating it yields CASSPSGGKQPQHF. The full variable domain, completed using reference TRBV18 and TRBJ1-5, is NAGVMQNPRHLVRRRGQEARLRCSPMKGHSHVYWYRQLPEEGLKFMVYLQKENIIDESGMPKERFSAEFPKEGPSILRIQQVVRGDSAAYFCASSPSGGKQPQHFGDGTRLSIL.

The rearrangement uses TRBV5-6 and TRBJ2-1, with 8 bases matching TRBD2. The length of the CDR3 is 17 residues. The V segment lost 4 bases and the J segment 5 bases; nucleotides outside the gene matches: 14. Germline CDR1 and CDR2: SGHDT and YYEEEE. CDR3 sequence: CASSLSAAGDFHNEQFF. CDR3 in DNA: TGTGCCAGCAGCCTATCGGCAGCGGGAGATTTCCACAATGAGCAGTTCTTC.

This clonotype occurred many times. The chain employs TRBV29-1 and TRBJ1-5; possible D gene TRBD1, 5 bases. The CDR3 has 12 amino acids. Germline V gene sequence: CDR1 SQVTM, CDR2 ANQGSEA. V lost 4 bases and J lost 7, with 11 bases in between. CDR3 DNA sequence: TGCAGCGTTGGGGAGGGGTCACAGCCCCAGCATTTT. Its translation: CSVGEGSQPQHF.

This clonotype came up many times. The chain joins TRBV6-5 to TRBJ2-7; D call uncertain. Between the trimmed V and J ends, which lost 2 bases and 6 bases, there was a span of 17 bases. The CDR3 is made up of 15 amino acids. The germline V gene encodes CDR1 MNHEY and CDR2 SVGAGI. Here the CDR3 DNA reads TGTGCCAGCAGTTACGTTGCACTAACCCCGTCCGAGCAGTACTTC. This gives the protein CASSYVALTPSEQYF.

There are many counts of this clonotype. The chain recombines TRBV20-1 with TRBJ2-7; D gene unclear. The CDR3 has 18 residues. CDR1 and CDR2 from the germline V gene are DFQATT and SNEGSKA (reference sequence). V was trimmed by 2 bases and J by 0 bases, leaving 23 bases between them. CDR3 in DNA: TGCAGTGCTAGAACCGGTGACTCAATAGGGCTCAGCTCCTACGAGCAGTACTTC. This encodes CSARTGDSIGLSSYEQYF.

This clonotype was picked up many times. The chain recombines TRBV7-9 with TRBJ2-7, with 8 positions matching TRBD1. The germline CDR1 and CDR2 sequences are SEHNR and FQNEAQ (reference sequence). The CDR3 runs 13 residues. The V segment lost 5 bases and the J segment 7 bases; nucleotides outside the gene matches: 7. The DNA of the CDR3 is TGTGCCAGCAGCCCCCAGGGGGCCGAGGAGCAGTACTTC. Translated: CASSPQGAEEQYF.

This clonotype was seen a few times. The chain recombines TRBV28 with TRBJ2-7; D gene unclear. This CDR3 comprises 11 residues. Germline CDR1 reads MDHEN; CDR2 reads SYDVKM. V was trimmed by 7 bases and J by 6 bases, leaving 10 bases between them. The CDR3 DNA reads TGTGCCAGCATTGACGGGCGCGAGCAGTACTTC. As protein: CASIDGREQYF.

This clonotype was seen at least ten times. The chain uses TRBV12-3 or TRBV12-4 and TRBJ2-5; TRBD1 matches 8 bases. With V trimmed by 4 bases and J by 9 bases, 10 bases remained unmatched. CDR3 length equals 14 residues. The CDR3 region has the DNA TGTGCCAGCAGTTCGAGCGGACAGGGCCGGGCCCAGTACTTC. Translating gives CASSSSGQGRAQYF.

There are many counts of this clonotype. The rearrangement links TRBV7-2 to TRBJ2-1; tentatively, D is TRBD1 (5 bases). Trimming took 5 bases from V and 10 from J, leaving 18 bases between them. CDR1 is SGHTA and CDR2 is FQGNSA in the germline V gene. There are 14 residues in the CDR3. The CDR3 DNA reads TGTGCCAGCAGCCCTTCGATGGGGCCCCGGGAGCAGTTCTTC. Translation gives CASSPSMGPREQFF.

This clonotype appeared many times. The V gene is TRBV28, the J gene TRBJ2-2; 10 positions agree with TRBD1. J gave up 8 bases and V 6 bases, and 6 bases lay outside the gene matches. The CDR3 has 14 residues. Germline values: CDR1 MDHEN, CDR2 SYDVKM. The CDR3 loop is CASRSTGGKGELFF. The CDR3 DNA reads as TGTGCCAGCAGGTCGACAGGGGGCAAAGGGGAGCTGTTTTTT.

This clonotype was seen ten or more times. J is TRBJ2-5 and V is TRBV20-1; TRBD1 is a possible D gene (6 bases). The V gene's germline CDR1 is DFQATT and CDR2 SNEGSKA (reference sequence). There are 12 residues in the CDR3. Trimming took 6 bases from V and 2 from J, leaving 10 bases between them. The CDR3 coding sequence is TGCAGTGCCGAGGGACATCAAGAGACCCAGTACTTC. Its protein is CSAEGHQETQYF.